One sample yielded the 2 T cell receptor beta chains listed below, sequenced in a study of metastatic and nonmetastatic thyroid tumors. Each patient came to thyroid surgery without any prior treatment (of any kind). With MiXCR, TCRdb called clones anew from the PCR reads. The data hold fewer than 40,000 clones, with approximately 19% observed a single time. The source material was tumor tissue. The receptors shown here come from a female donor with papillary thyroid cancer or a benign thyroid nodule (not recorded which). Some clones in this sample may be carry-over from other donors' samples.

This clone was counted ten times or more. The chain carries TRBV7-2 and TRBJ1-1; D is unresolved. Per germline, CDR1 SGHTA and CDR2 FQGNSA. V lost 2 bases to trimming and J lost 12 bases, with 10 bases between them. The CDR3 consists of 11 residues. The CDR3 DNA sequence: TGTGCCAGCAGCTTAAGGTACCGGACTTTCTTT. It yields the protein CASSLRYRTFF.

The gene calls are TRBV7-9 and TRBJ1-5; D unresolved. Deletions cut 10 bases from V and 11 bases from J, with 27 bases between. The CDR3 loop spans 15 amino acids. Per the germline V gene, CDR1 is SEHNR and CDR2 is FQNEAQ (reference sequence). The CDR3 spells CAIILTGGTPSTQHF. The CDR3 DNA reads TGTGCCATCATCTTAACCGGCGGAACCCCATCAACCCAGCATTTT. The full variable domain, its missing parts supplied by reference TRBV7-9 and TRBJ1-5, is DTGVSQNPRHKITKRGQNVTFRCDPISEHNRLYWYRQTLGQGPEFLTYFQNEAQLEKSRLLSDRFSAERPKGSFSTLEIQRTEQGDSAMYLCAIILTGGTPSTQHFGDGTRLSIL.